These 14 T cell receptor beta chains were all obtained from the same sample, sequenced in a study of breast tumors, draining lymph nodes, adjacent tissues. Samples came from axillary lymph nodes draining the breast cancer. TCRdb re-analysed the multiplex PCR reads in MiXCR, keeping a single row per CDR3 protein. The sample has over 150,000 distinct CDR3 sequences; roughly a third are singletons. The specimen sequenced was axillary lymph node tissue. The receptors were sampled from a female donor with breast cancer. Some clones in this sample may be carry-over from other donors' samples.

This clonotype was seen at least ten times. The V gene is TRBV7-6, the J gene TRBJ2-3, with D possibly matching TRBD1 (6 bases). The length of the CDR3 is 14 residues. Germline assignment: CDR1 SGHVS and CDR2 FNYEAQ. Trimming removed 2 bases at V and 0 bases at J, with 6 bases between. CDR3: CASSLRGSTDTQYF. CDR3 nucleotide sequence: TGTGCCAGCAGCTTAAGGGGGAGCACAGATACGCAGTATTTT.

In its sample, this clonotype was seen many times. The V call is TRBV2, the J call TRBJ2-7; D uncertain. Germline V gives CDR1 SNHLY, CDR2 FYNNEI. The CDR3 runs to 15 residues. V was pared by 3 bases and J by 4 bases, with 16 bases between. This CDR3 reads CASSDGPNSSYEQYF. The CDR3 DNA is TGTGCCAGCAGTGATGGTCCTAACAGCTCATACGAGCAGTACTTC.

There are many counts of this clonotype. This chain joins TRBV7-2 and TRBJ2-3; D ambiguous. The V and J ends lost 1 base and 2 bases respectively, with 10 bases between them. Looked up from germline, CDR1 is SGHTA and CDR2 is FQGNSA. The CDR3 extends over 15 amino acids. The CDR3 nucleotides are TGTGCCAGCAGCTTAGGGATCCGTTACACAGATACGCAGTATTTT. It is translated as CASSLGIRYTDTQYF.

The table lists this clonotype with many counts. The chain carries TRBV12-5 and TRBJ1-4; D not resolved. CDR1 is LGHNT, CDR2 FRNRAP, per germline. V lost 4 bases to trimming and J lost 8 bases, with 14 bases between them. This CDR3 region has 14 residues. The CDR3 sequence: CASGSSGREEKLFF. CDR3 coding DNA: TGTGCTAGTGGTTCATCAGGTCGCGAGGAAAAACTGTTTTTT.

This chain links TRBV19 with TRBJ2-3; D may be TRBD2 (5 bases). The CDR3 contains 16 residues. Looked up from germline, CDR1 is LNHDA and CDR2 is SQIVND (reference sequence). Trimming removed 6 bases from V and 2 bases from J, with 18 bases in between. The CDR3, as DNA: TGTGCCAGTAGGGGGAGCTACGAGCAGTACACAGATACGCAGTATTTT. This encodes CASRGSYEQYTDTQYF.

This clonotype has at least ten counts. CDR3 residues: CASSLWGQGEDTQYF. CDR3 nucleotide sequence: TGTGCCAGCAGTTTATGGGGACAGGGAGAGGATACGCAGTATTTT. The V call is TRBV27, the J call TRBJ2-3; TRBD1 aligns across 9 bases. V shed 1 base, J shed 6 bases, and the junction held 5 bases outside the gene matches. The CDR3 totals 15 residues. Germline CDR1 is MNHEY and CDR2 is SMNVEV (reference sequence).

This clonotype was picked up many times. This chain connects TRBV10-3 to TRBJ2-1; 7 bases fit TRBD2. V was clipped by 6 bases and J by 5 bases; unmatched bases: 13. Germline CDR1 and CDR2: ENHRY and SYGVKD. The CDR3 extends over 16 amino acids. As DNA, the CDR3 is TGTGCCATCAGCCCGCGGTCCGCGGGGGTGGACAATGAGCAGTTCTTC. It specifies CAISPRSAGVDNEQFF.

The chain recombines TRBV27 with TRBJ1-5, with 8 bases aligning to TRBD1. The CDR3 length is 13 residues. The germline V gene encodes CDR1 MNHEY and CDR2 SMNVEV (reference sequence). V gave up 3 bases and J gave up 14 bases; unmatched junction bases: 9. The CDR3 DNA follows: TGTGCCAGCAGTTTGGACAGGGAAACCTACGAGCATTTT. This translates into CASSLDRETYEHF.

This clonotype was observed many times. The genes are TRBV19 and TRBJ2-2, with 9 bases identical to TRBD1. V lost 5 bases, J lost 7 bases, and 5 bases stayed unmatched. The CDR3 spans 14 residues. Germline V gene data show CDR1 as LNHDA and CDR2 as SQIVND (reference sequence). CDR3 sequence: CASSRTGGNGELFF. The CDR3 nucleotides are TGTGCCAGTAGTCGCACAGGGGGCAACGGGGAGCTGTTTTTT.

In this sample, this clonotype turned up many times. The J gene is TRBJ2-3, the V gene TRBV11-2; D might be TRBD1 (6 bases). This CDR3 has 13 residues. Germline loops: CDR1 SGHAT, CDR2 FQNNGV. The V and J ends lost 0 bases and 10 bases respectively, with 11 bases between them. CDR3 in DNA: TGTGCCAGCAGCTTAGACCAGGGGATGGCGCAGTATTTT. As protein: CASSLDQGMAQYF.

About this clonotype: A much larger clonotype is one base distant, so this may be a read error. The V call is TRBV6-6, the J call TRBJ2-1, with D hard to call. The germline V gene has CDR1 MNHNY and CDR2 SVGAGI (reference sequence). The CDR3 is made up of 11 amino acids. V lost 5 bases, J lost 5 bases, and 4 bases lay in between. For the CDR3, the DNA is TGTGCCAGCAGTGAGAACAATGAGCAGTTCTTC. This codes for CASSENNEQFF.

This clonotype was seen ten or more times. This chain links TRBV29-1 with TRBJ2-7, with a tentative D call TRBD2 (6 bases). The V and J ends lost 5 bases and 7 bases respectively, with 15 bases between them. Germline V CDR1 and CDR2: SQVTM, ANQGSEA. This CDR3 is built from 12 residues. This CDR3 reads CSVRISGVEQYF. The DNA for the CDR3 is TGCAGCGTTAGGATATCGGGAGTAGAGCAGTACTTC.

This clonotype was seen ten or more times. This chain uses TRBV5-6 with TRBJ1-5; D possibly corresponds to TRBD1 (6 bases). The V and J ends lost 4 bases and 9 bases respectively, with 17 bases between them. The CDR3 is made up of 14 amino acids. CDR1 SGHDT and CDR2 YYEEEE come from the germline V gene. This CDR3 reads CASSLGGLSWPQHF. In DNA form, the CDR3 reads TGTGCCAGCAGCCTAGGGGGTCTTTCGTGGCCCCAGCATTTT.

This clonotype has a handful of counts. One base away lies a much larger clone, so this may be a sequencing read error. This chain links TRBV5-1 with TRBJ1-4; 7 bases are a match to TRBD1. The CDR3 runs 15 residues. The germline gives CDR1 SGHRS, CDR2 YFSETQ. With V trimmed by 2 bases and J by 4 bases, 5 bases remained unmatched. The CDR3 DNA reads TGCGCCAGCAGCTTCCTGAGACAGGGTAATGAAAAACTGTTTTTT. Translated: CASSFLRQGNEKLFF.